This TCR beta chain is drawn from a study of blood T cell repertoires in COVID-19. This clone has just one count. CDR1 is WSHSY and CDR2 is SAAADI in the germline V gene. Between the trimmed V and J ends, which lost 7 bases and 0 bases, there was a span of 10 bases. The length of the CDR3 is 14 residues. Per the study methods: The assay estimated nucleated cells by amplifying reference gene primers. Repertoires were generated with immunoSEQ multiplex PCR, while TCRdb's copy carries only in-frame clones and drops some. V, J and clone size were drawn from that table, and D and trimming were deduced from the DNA. The profile shows 110,000 or so clones, 85% of them singletons.

The sample consisted of peripheral blood. This chain joins TRBV10-2 and TRBJ2-1; D unclear. The source is a human donor in a cohort sampled during active COVID-19. The CDR3 is CASTPVLSYNEQFF. As DNA, the CDR3 is TGCGCCAGCACTCCAGTCCTCTCCTACAATGAGCAGTTCTTC.